This T cell receptor beta chain was identified during a study of beta chain features in type 1 diabetes. Whole-study findings and limits: Shortening that was moderate but significant affected the TCRB CDR3s of Type 1 diabetes patients in all four CD4+ subsets.

Sequenced material consisted of expressed TCRB transcripts (all of the isolated RNA was reverse transcribed). Only in-frame clones appear in the TCRdb table, and some are missing; sequencing was by immunoSEQ multiplex PCR. The data hold roughly 53,000 clones, with 42% observed a single time. Regarding this clone: Its target is not known.

CDR3 size: 13 residues. CDR1 and CDR2 from the germline V gene are MNHEY and SMNVEV (reference sequence). The V and J ends lost 8 bases and 8 bases respectively, with 18 bases between them. Material for sequencing was Tregs from blood. The V call is TRBV27, the J call TRBJ1-1; weak D call: TRBD1 (6 bases). The clonotype originates from a man aged 25-40 years with type 1 diabetes. The CDR3 here is CASAHQTGNEAFF. CDR3 in DNA: TGTGCCAGCGCGCATCAAACAGGGAACGAAGCTTTCTTT.